These T cell receptor beta chains were read from a single sample in a study of blood T cell repertoires in COVID-19. TCRdb's copy holds only in-frame clones and misses some; the assay was immunoSEQ multiplex PCR. Among under 250,000 clones listed, approximately 91% were seen once. The material sequenced was peripheral blood. These receptors all stem from a man aged 55 to 70 who had recovered from COVID-19. Each CDR3 is given with its conserved first and last residue. The D gene is left open where the match is weak. Only some rows state a clone size, as once, few, many or a class for expanded clones.

>-|TRBJ2-2|TRBV3-1/TRBV3-2|-
CASSRGSGELFF
TGTGCCAGCAGTCGAGGGAGCGGGGAGCTGTTTTTT
>TRBD1|TRBJ1-2|TRBV5-1|-
CASSLQGTYGYTF
TGCGCCAGCAGCTTACAGGGGACCTATGGCTACACCTTC
>-|TRBJ2-1|TRBV11-1|-
CASSLVWTTPLDEQFF
TGTGCCAGCAGCTTAGTCTGGACTACGCCTTTGGATGAGCAGTTCTTC
>TRBD1|TRBJ1-2|TRBV13|-
CASRLSAARGPNYGYTF
TGTGCCAGCAGACTCTCTGCCGCCAGGGGGCCCAACTATGGCTACACCTTC
>-|TRBJ2-5|TRBV18|-
CASSPLSAQETQYF
TGTGCCAGCTCACCACTCAGCGCCCAAGAGACCCAGTACTTC
>TRBD2|TRBJ2-5|TRBV5-4|-
CASSPRLAGALITLETQYF
TGTGCCAGCAGCCCCCGACTAGCGGGGGCTCTAATAACCCTGGAGACCCAGTACTTC
>TRBD2|TRBJ2-1|TRBV27|-
CASSLGASGTLDEQFF
TGTGCCAGCAGTTTAGGGGCTAGCGGGACCTTGGATGAGCAGTTCTTC
>TRBD2|TRBJ2-1|TRBV6-6|-
CASSPRGGSYNEQFF
TGTGCCAGCAGTCCCCGCGGGGGCTCCTACAATGAGCAGTTCTTC
>TRBD1|TRBJ2-7|TRBV7-8|-
CASGWTGAYEQYF
TGTGCCAGTGGGTGGACAGGGGCCTACGAGCAGTACTTC
>TRBD2|TRBJ2-1|TRBV6-4|-
CASSRLPRTSGGDNEQFF
TGTGCCAGCAGTCGACTACCGAGGACTAGCGGGGGAGATAATGAGCAGTTCTTC
>-|TRBJ2-5|TRBV12-3/TRBV12-4|-
CASRHLAEETQYF
TGTGCCAGCAGGCACCTTGCGGAAGAGACCCAGTACTTC
>-|TRBJ1-1|TRBV19|few
CASSRLEGMNTEAFF
TGTGCCAGTAGTCGGCTTGAGGGTATGAACACTGAAGCTTTCTTT
>TRBD1|TRBJ1-5|TRBV6-2/TRBV6-3|-
CASSYLTGGAGNQPQHF
TGTGCCAGCAGTTACTTGACAGGGGGCGCGGGCAATCAGCCCCAGCATTTT
>-|TRBJ1-6|TRBV2|-
CASGGLLLEHSPLHF
TGTGCCAGCGGAGGACTTCTCCTCGAACATTCACCCCTCCACTTT
>TRBD1|TRBJ2-2|TRBV5-8|-
CASSLFPGQGALRTGELFF
TGTGCCAGCAGCTTGTTCCCGGGACAGGGGGCGCTTAGGACCGGGGAGCTGTTTTTT
>-|TRBJ1-2|TRBV9|-
CASSVTSGVGGYTF
TGTGCCAGCAGCGTCACCTCAGGGGTAGGCGGCTACACCTTC
>TRBD2|TRBJ2-1|TRBV15|-
CATSRDPGRADEQFF
TGTGCCACCAGCAGAGATCCGGGGAGGGCCGATGAGCAGTTCTTC
>-|TRBJ1-1|TRBV28|-
CASSFRQGKAFF
TGTGCCAGCAGTTTCCGCCAGGGCAAAGCTTTCTTT
>-|TRBJ1-1|TRBV6-2/TRBV6-3|-
CASSYGQLNTEAFF
TGTGCCAGCAGTTACGGACAACTGAACACTGAAGCTTTCTTT
>TRBD1|TRBJ2-7|TRBV19|-
CASSIGDRVYEQYF
TGTGCCAGTAGTATTGGGGACAGAGTCTACGAGCAGTACTTC
>TRBD1|TRBJ2-7|TRBV28|-
CASLGQGRYEQYF
TGTGCCAGCCTCGGACAGGGCCGCTACGAGCAGTACTTC
>TRBD1|TRBJ1-6|TRBV12-5|-
CASGLVFTGGNSPLHF
TGTGCTAGTGGTTTGGTATTCACAGGGGGCAATTCACCCCTCCACTTT
>TRBD2|TRBJ2-7|TRBV2|-
CASSVYLAGEQYF
TGTGCCAGCAGCGTGTATTTAGCGGGGGAGCAGTACTTC
>-|TRBJ1-1|TRBV7-3|-
CASSLTFQDRAFF
TGTGCCAGCAGCTTAACGTTTCAGGATAGAGCTTTCTTT
>-|TRBJ2-7|TRBV5-1|-
CASSLFSGSYEQYF
TGCGCCAGCAGCTTATTTAGCGGATCCTACGAGCAGTACTTC
>TRBD1|TRBJ2-3|TRBV18|-
CASSPSRRTGGDTQYF
TGTGCCAGCTCACCAAGTCGGAGGACAGGGGGAGATACGCAGTATTTT
>-|TRBJ1-2|TRBV5-1|-
CASSADDIYGYTF
TGCGCCAGCAGCGCTGATGACATCTATGGCTACACCTTC
>TRBD1|TRBJ1-2|TRBV7-9|-
CASSLARTGFGYTF
TGTGCCAGCAGCTTAGCCCGGACAGGGTTTGGCTACACCTTC
>TRBD2|TRBJ2-3|TRBV5-4|-
CASSPAGLAGRTDTQYF
TGTGCCAGCAGCCCAGCGGGACTAGCGGGAAGGACAGATACGCAGTATTTT
>-|TRBJ2-5|TRBV24-1|once
CATSDPRGRGNQETQYF
TGTGCCACCAGTGATCCGCGCGGCAGGGGCAACCAAGAGACCCAGTACTTC
>TRBD2|TRBJ2-3|TRBV28|-
CASSFRSRTSVTDTQYF
TGTGCCAGCAGTTTCAGGTCGAGGACTAGCGTAACAGATACGCAGTATTTT
>TRBD1|TRBJ1-2|TRBV12-3/TRBV12-4|once
CAIPGGLDYGYTF
TGTGCCATCCCAGGGGGGCTGGACTATGGCTACACCTTC
>TRBD1|TRBJ2-7|TRBV7-2|few
CASSPRPSGQTTYEQYF
TGTGCCAGCAGCCCTCGTCCGTCGGGACAGACCACCTACGAGCAGTACTTC
>TRBD1|TRBJ1-2|TRBV19|-
CASSWTGKVHYGYTF
TGTGCCAGTAGTTGGACAGGGAAGGTTCACTATGGCTACACCTTC
>TRBD1|TRBJ1-2|TRBV6-1|few
CASSERTGGDGYTF
TGTGCCAGCAGTGAACGGACAGGGGGAGATGGCTACACCTTC
>-|TRBJ2-1|TRBV12-2|-
CASRRLDLGSYNEQFF
TGTGCAAGCCGCCGCCTGGACCTTGGGAGTTACAATGAGCAGTTCTTC
>-|TRBJ1-1|TRBV2|-
CASVVGTYTEAFF
TGTGCCAGCGTTGTCGGGACATACACTGAAGCTTTCTTT
>-|TRBJ2-1|TRBV5-1|-
CASSLDSGLNEQFF
TGCGCCAGCAGCTTGGATAGCGGCCTCAATGAGCAGTTCTTC
>-|TRBJ1-4|TRBV21-1|-
CASSKADPRGLPNEKLFF
TGTGCCAGCAGCAAAGCGGACCCTCGGGGGTTACCTAATGAAAAACTGTTTTTT
>TRBD2|TRBJ2-2|TRBV4-1|-
CASSPRGTSGRGGTGELFF
TGCGCCAGCAGCCCCCGCGGGACTAGCGGGAGGGGGGGGACCGGGGAGCTGTTTTTT
>-|TRBJ1-2|TRBV3-1/TRBV3-2|-
CASSQVPDYGYTF
TGTGCCAGCAGCCAAGTGCCAGATTATGGCTACACCTTC
>-|TRBJ1-4|TRBV5-8|-
CASSLGQLVVEKLFF
TGTGCCAGCAGCTTGGGACAACTTGTAGTTGAAAAACTGTTTTTT
>-|TRBJ2-2|TRBV29-1|-
CSVEASATSNTGELFF
TGCAGCGTTGAAGCTAGCGCCACTTCGAACACCGGGGAGCTGTTTTTT
>-|TRBJ2-7|TRBV11-2|-
CASSLFSGAYEQYF
TGTGCCAGCAGCCTCTTTTCGGGGGCCTACGAGCAGTACTTC
>-|TRBJ1-1|TRBV19|once
CASRWVGLDTEAFF
TGTGCCAGTAGATGGGTGGGGCTCGACACTGAAGCTTTCTTT
>TRBD2|TRBJ2-5|TRBV10-2|few
CASSESVGLAGAQTQYF
TGCGCCAGCAGTGAGTCGGTAGGACTAGCGGGAGCACAGACCCAGTACTTC
>-|TRBJ2-7|TRBV6-6|-
CASSYSTGGSYEQYF
TGTGCCAGCAGTTACTCCACCGGCGGTTCCTACGAGCAGTACTTC
>TRBD1|TRBJ2-1|TRBV12-5|-
CASGLAGTGAYNEQFF
TGTGCTAGTGGTTTGGCCGGGACAGGGGCCTACAATGAGCAGTTCTTC